The 26 T cell receptor beta chains below were found in one sample sequenced in a study of response to subunit inactivated influenza vaccine. In TCRdb, the RT-PCR reads were re-called with MiXCR into one record per CDR3 protein. The data hold approximately 700,000 distinct CDR3 sequences, with 15% to 19% observed a single time. This material consisted of PBMCs from blood, taken roughly 12 days after vaccination. These receptors were taken from a middle-aged man who received an inactivated influenza vaccine.

V usage is TRBV29-1 and J usage is TRBJ2-7; D gene unclear. V dropped 4 bases and J dropped 0 bases, with 10 bases sitting between them. Germline values: CDR1 SQVTM, CDR2 ANQGSEA. The CDR3 is 13 residues long. The CDR3 sequence: CSVAGINSYEQYF. The CDR3 nucleotides read TGCAGCGTTGCTGGCATCAACTCCTACGAGCAGTACTTC.

This clonotype was observed at least ten times. V and J are TRBV11-2 and TRBJ2-5; D unresolved. The CDR3 contains 12 residues. The ends were cut back, 5 bases at V and 5 bases at J, with 9 bases in the middle. Germline CDR1 SGHAT, CDR2 FQNNGV. The chain's CDR3 is CASSLPGETQYF. The CDR3 coding sequence is TGTGCCAGCAGCCTACCTGGGGAGACCCAGTACTTC.

This clonotype was seen a handful of times. The rearrangement links TRBV28 to TRBJ2-1; perhaps TRBD1 as D (5 bases). This CDR3 is 13 amino acids long. CDR1 is MDHEN, CDR2 SYDVKM, per germline. V lost 7 bases and J lost 4, with 11 bases in between. The CDR3: CASNQGGYNEQFF. The CDR3 coding sequence is TGTGCCAGCAACCAGGGCGGTTACAATGAGCAGTTCTTC.

There are a few counts of this clonotype. The chain uses TRBV5-5 and TRBJ1-5; tentatively, D is TRBD1 (6 bases). Germline CDR1 is SGHKS and CDR2 is YYEKEE (reference sequence). V was clipped by 2 bases and J by 3 bases, with 12 bases between them. The CDR3 is made up of 15 amino acids. DNA of the CDR3: TGTGCCAGCAGCTTCCACAGGGAGGTCAATCAGCCCCAGCATTTT. It encodes CASSFHREVNQPQHF.

This clonotype turned up a few times. The CDR3 sequence is CASSPVWGASTYEQYF. The CDR3 DNA sequence: TGTGCCAGCAGTCCGGTTTGGGGGGCTTCGACCTACGAGCAGTACTTC. The chain carries TRBV12-3 or TRBV12-4 and TRBJ2-7, with D perhaps matching TRBD1 or TRBD2 (6 bases each). There are 16 residues in the CDR3. V lost 5 bases to trimming and J lost 2 bases, with 19 bases between them.

V gene TRBV20-1 combines with J gene TRBJ2-3, with 8 bases identical to TRBD2. The CDR3 has 16 amino acids. The germline gives CDR1 DFQATT, CDR2 SNEGSKA (reference sequence). The V segment lost 3 bases and the J segment 2 bases; nucleotides outside the gene matches: 10. The CDR3 nucleotides read TGCAGTGCTAGTTCGGCGGGAGGTTCCGCCACAGATACGCAGTATTTT. Its translation is CSASSAGGSATDTQYF.

The chain joins TRBV10-3 to TRBJ1-4; D is ambiguous. Per the germline V gene, CDR1 is ENHRY and CDR2 is SYGVKD. CDR3 size: 12 residues. The ends were cut back, 0 bases at V and 11 bases at J, with 7 bases in the middle. CDR3 in amino acids: CAISESSGKLFF. Here the CDR3 DNA reads TGTGCCATCAGTGAGTCGTCGGGGAAACTGTTTTTT.

The chain has TRBV5-1 and TRBJ2-1; 9 bases are a match to TRBD1. The germline V gene encodes CDR1 SGHRS and CDR2 YFSETQ. With 0 bases clipped from V and 9 bases from J, the junction kept 4 bases outside the gene matches. This CDR3 region has 14 residues. CDR3 DNA: TGCGCCAGCAGCTTGGGACAGGGGGTTGGTGAGCAGTTCTTC. It specifies CASSLGQGVGEQFF.

This clonotype has a single count. The gene calls are TRBV6-5 and TRBJ2-1, with D perhaps assigned TRBD1 or TRBD2 (5 bases each). CDR1 and CDR2 from the germline V gene are MNHEY and SVGAGI. The length of the CDR3 is 16 residues. Deletions cut 2 bases from V and 8 bases from J, with 19 bases between. CDR3 sequence: CASSYTPRDGWDEQFF. The CDR3 DNA follows: TGTGCCAGCAGTTACACACCCAGGGACGGGTGGGATGAGCAGTTCTTC.

This clonotype showed up just a few times. The chain joins TRBV6-2 or TRBV6-3 to TRBJ2-3; D call uncertain. This CDR3 spans 13 amino acids. CDR1 MNHEY and CDR2 SVGEGT come from the germline V gene. Trimming shortened V by 2 bases and J by 7 bases, and 10 bases separated the two germline ends. The CDR3 nucleotides read TGTGCCAGCAGTTACCTTCAGACGAATACGCAGTATTTT. Protein: CASSYLQTNTQYF.

The chain couples TRBV28 to TRBJ2-7, with D possibly TRBD2 on 6 matching bases. This CDR3 contains 13 residues. Germline V gene lookup returns CDR1 MDHEN and CDR2 SYDVKM. Trimming cost V 6 bases and J 6 bases, with 15 bases left between them. In nucleotides, the CDR3 is TGTGCCAGCAGAGGAGGGGAAAACGGCGAGCAGTACTTC. Its protein is CASRGGENGEQYF.

This clonotype came up a few times. The chain has TRBV14 and TRBJ1-6; D is unclear. Trimming left V 1 base short and J 5 bases short, with 9 bases between. CDR1 SGHDN and CDR2 FVKESK come from the germline V gene. The CDR3 is made up of 15 amino acids. The CDR3 DNA reads TGTGCCAGCAGCCAAGTTCTTGGGAATAATTCACCCCTCCACTTT. Amino acids: CASSQVLGNNSPLHF.

In the case of this clonotype: This may be a read error: a much more frequent sequence differs by one nucleotide. V and J are TRBV5-1 and TRBJ1-1; D uncertain. The V gene's germline CDR1 is SGHRS and CDR2 YFSETQ. The CDR3 loop spans 14 amino acids. The CDR3 reads CASCLLSGNTEAFF. Written as DNA, the CDR3 is TGCGCCAGCTGCTTGTTATCGGGGAACACTGAAGCTTTCTTT.

The rearrangement links TRBV7-9 to TRBJ2-4; 9 nucleotides agree with TRBD1. Germline V gene lookup returns CDR1 SEHNR and CDR2 FQNEAQ (reference sequence). The J segment lost 7 bases and the V segment lost 5 bases, leaving 6 bases of the junction unmatched. This CDR3 comprises 14 residues. This CDR3 is CASSRDRERNIQYF. In DNA, the CDR3 is TGTGCCAGCAGCCGGGACAGGGAAAGGAACATTCAGTACTTC.

This clonotype occurred a few times. The rearrangement links TRBV4-3 to TRBJ2-7, with 7 nucleotides matching TRBD1. The germline gives CDR1 LGHNA, CDR2 YSLEER. The CDR3 runs to 19 residues. J lost 2 bases, V lost 4 bases, and 20 bases had no gene match. This CDR3 reads CASSLALQGKQGFPYEQYF. DNA for the CDR3: TGCGCCAGCAGCCTAGCCCTTCAGGGTAAACAGGGGTTCCCCTACGAGCAGTACTTC.

Only a few counts were recorded for this clonotype. CDR3: CASRSQGLYNEQFF. The CDR3 DNA sequence: TGTGCCAGCCGATCCCAGGGGCTTTACAATGAGCAGTTCTTC. The chain recombines TRBV12-3 or TRBV12-4 with TRBJ2-1, with TRBD1 as a possible D gene (6 bases). V lost 8 bases and J lost 4, with 15 bases in between. The CDR3 runs to 14 residues.

The chain uses TRBV10-2 and TRBJ2-1, with D unresolved. V was cut by 10 bases and J by 8 bases, with 12 bases left in between. The CDR3 has 11 amino acids. The germline V gene has CDR1 WSHSY and CDR2 SAAADI. The CDR3 DNA follows: TGCGCCACGTCTAGACGCGATGAGCAGTTCTTC. Encoded protein: CATSRRDEQFF.

A few counts support this clonotype. The chain uses TRBV20-1 and TRBJ2-1, with 14 bases aligning to TRBD2. This CDR3 has 15 amino acids. CDR1 DFQATT and CDR2 SNEGSKA come from the germline V gene (reference sequence). The V gene end was trimmed by 5 bases and the J gene end by 7 bases; junction bases not matched to a gene: 7. The CDR3 DNA is TGCAGTGCTGTATCCGGGACTAGCGGGAGAAATGAGCAGTTCTTC. This codes for CSAVSGTSGRNEQFF.

This clonotype has more than one count but fewer than ten. The chain recombines TRBV6-2 or TRBV6-3 with TRBJ2-5, with 8 nucleotides matching TRBD2. J gave up 5 bases and V 2 bases, and 7 bases lay outside the gene matches. This CDR3 is 15 amino acids long. Looked up from germline, CDR1 is MNHEY and CDR2 is SVGEGT. The CDR3 DNA sequence: TGTGCCAGCAGTTACAGGCGGGAGGCCTGGGAGACCCAGTACTTC. This codes for CASSYRREAWETQYF.

This chain connects TRBV6-2 or TRBV6-3 to TRBJ2-3; D perhaps matches TRBD2 (7 bases). The V gene's germline CDR1 is MNHEY and CDR2 SVGEGT. The length of the CDR3 is 14 residues. V shed 6 bases and J shed 4 bases, with 14 bases lying between them. CDR3 in DNA: TGTGCCAGCAGCCCTGGGGGGGCAGCAGATACGCAGTATTTT. The encoded protein is CASSPGGAADTQYF.

The chain couples TRBV5-1 to TRBJ2-5, with D perhaps given as TRBD1 or TRBD2 (6 bases each). V was pared by 0 bases and J by 5 bases, with 11 bases between. The germline CDR1 and CDR2 sequences are SGHRS and YFSETQ. The CDR3 is 14 amino acids. The CDR3: CASSLEGGDETQYF. CDR3 nucleotide sequence: TGCGCCAGCAGCTTGGAGGGGGGAGATGAGACCCAGTACTTC.

The chain couples TRBV7-2 to TRBJ2-3; TRBD2 matches 10 bases. Germline trimming cut 4 bases from V and 9 bases from J; bases unmatched to any gene: 13. The CDR3 loop spans 16 amino acids. Germline V gene sequence: CDR1 SGHTA, CDR2 FQGNSA. CDR3 residues: CASSSTVAGGQETQYF. CDR3 sequence (DNA): TGTGCCAGCAGCTCGACAGTAGCGGGAGGACAGGAGACGCAGTATTTT.

This sequence joins TRBV3-1 and TRBJ1-1, with D possibly matching TRBD1 (5 bases). The CDR3 length is 14 residues. Germline V lookup: CDR1 LGHDT, CDR2 YNNKEL (reference sequence). The V end lost 2 bases, the J end lost 3 bases, and 10 bases lay between the germline ends. The DNA of the CDR3 is TGTGCCAGCAGCCAACAGGGATGGGACACTGAAGCTTTCTTT. Amino acids: CASSQQGWDTEAFF.

This clonotype has only a few counts. The V gene is TRBV5-1, the J gene TRBJ1-3; no reliable D call. Trimming stripped 0 bases from V and 2 bases from J, with 9 bases between. The CDR3 is made up of 15 amino acids. Germline assignment: CDR1 SGHRS and CDR2 YFSETQ. The CDR3 DNA sequence: TGCGCCAGCAGCTTGGGGGTCTCGCCTGGAAACACCATATATTTT. Residues: CASSLGVSPGNTIYF.

This chain links TRBV7-2 with TRBJ2-2; no clear D gene. Deletions cut 5 bases from V and 5 bases from J, with 18 bases between. The germline V gene has CDR1 SGHTA and CDR2 FQGNSA. The CDR3 runs to 16 residues. In nucleotides, the CDR3 is TGTGCCAGCAGCCCCGGACCTCCACGAAATACCGGGGAGCTGTTTTTT. Its translation is CASSPGPPRNTGELFF.

The chain combines TRBV7-9 with TRBJ2-2; D possibly uses TRBD1 or TRBD2 (5 bases each). Between the trimmed V and J ends, which lost 1 base and 5 bases, there was a span of 11 bases. Germline assignment: CDR1 SEHNR and CDR2 FQNEAQ (reference sequence). The CDR3 spans 15 residues. The CDR3 is CASSLGDVGTGELFF. CDR3 nucleotide sequence: TGTGCCAGCAGCTTAGGGGACGTGGGGACCGGGGAGCTGTTTTTT.